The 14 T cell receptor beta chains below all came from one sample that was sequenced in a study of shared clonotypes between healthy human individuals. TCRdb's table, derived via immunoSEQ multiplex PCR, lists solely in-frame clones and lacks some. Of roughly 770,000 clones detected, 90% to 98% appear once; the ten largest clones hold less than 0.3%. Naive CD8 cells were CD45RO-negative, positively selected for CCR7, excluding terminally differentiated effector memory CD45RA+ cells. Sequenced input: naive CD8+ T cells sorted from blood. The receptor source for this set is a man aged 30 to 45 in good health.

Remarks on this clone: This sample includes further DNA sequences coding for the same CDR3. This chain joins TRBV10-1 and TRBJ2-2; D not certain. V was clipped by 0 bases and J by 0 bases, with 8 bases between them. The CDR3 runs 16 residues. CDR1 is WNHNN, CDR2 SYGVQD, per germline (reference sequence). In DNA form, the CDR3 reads TGCGCCAGCAGTGAGTCAGTGCCCGCGAACACCGGGGAGCTGTTTTTT. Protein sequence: CASSESVPANTGELFF.

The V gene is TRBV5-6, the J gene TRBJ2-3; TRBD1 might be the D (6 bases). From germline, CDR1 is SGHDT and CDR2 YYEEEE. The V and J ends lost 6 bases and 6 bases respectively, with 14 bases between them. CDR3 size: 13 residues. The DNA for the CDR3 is TGTGCCAGCAACCTTGGGGGCCCCGATACGCAGTATTTT. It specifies CASNLGGPDTQYF.

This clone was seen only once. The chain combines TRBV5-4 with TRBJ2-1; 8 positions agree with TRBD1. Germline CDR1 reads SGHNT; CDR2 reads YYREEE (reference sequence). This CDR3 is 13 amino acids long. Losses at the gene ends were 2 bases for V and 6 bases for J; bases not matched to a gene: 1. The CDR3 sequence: CASSLTGGNEQFF. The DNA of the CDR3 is TGTGCCAGCAGCTTAACAGGGGGCAATGAGCAGTTCTTC.

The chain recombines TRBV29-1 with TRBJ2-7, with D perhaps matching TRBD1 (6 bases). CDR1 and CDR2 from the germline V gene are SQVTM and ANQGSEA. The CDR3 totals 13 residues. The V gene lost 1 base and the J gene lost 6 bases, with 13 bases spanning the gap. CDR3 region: CSVEGGQRSEQYF. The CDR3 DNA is TGCAGCGTTGAAGGGGGGCAGAGGAGCGAGCAGTACTTC.

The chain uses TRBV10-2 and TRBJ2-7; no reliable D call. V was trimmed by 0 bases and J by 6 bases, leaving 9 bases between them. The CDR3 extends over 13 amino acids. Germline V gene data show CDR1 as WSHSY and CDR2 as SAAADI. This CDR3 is CASSESTGGEQYF. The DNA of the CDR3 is TGCGCCAGCAGTGAGTCGACTGGTGGCGAGCAGTACTTC.

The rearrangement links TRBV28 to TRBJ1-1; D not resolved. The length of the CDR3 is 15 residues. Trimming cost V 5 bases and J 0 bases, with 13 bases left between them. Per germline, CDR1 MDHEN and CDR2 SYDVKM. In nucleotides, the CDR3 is TGTGCCAGCAGTGGGGAAGAACTATTGAACACTGAAGCTTTCTTT. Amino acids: CASSGEELLNTEAFF.

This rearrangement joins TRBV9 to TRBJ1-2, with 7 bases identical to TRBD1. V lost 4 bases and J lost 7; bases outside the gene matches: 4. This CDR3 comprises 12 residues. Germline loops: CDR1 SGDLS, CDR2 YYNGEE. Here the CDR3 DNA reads TGTGCCAGCAGCAACGACAGGGTTGGCTACACCTTC. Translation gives CASSNDRVGYTF.

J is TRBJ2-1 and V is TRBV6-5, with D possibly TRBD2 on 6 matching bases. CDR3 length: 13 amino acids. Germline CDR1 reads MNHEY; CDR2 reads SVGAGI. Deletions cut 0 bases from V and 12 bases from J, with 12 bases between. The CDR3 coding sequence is TGTGCCAGCAGTTACTCTGAGGCGGGACGGCAGTTCTTC. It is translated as CASSYSEAGRQFF.

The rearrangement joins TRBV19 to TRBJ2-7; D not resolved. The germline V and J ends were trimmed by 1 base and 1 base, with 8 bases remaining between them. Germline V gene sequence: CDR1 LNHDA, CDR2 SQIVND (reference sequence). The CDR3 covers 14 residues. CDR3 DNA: TGTGCCAGTAGTATAGTAGGGCAGTCCTACGAGCAGTACTTC. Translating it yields CASSIVGQSYEQYF.

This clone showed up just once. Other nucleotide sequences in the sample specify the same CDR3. DNA for the CDR3: TGTGCCAGCAGCGTAGCCGGCGGGAGTGCCTACGAGCAGTACTTC. Translating gives CASSVAGGSAYEQYF. The V gene is TRBV9, the J gene TRBJ2-7; 7 positions agree with TRBD2. Germline loops: CDR1 SGDLS, CDR2 YYNGEE. The V and J ends lost 0 bases and 2 bases, in that order; junction bases with no gene match: 5. CDR3 length: 15 amino acids.

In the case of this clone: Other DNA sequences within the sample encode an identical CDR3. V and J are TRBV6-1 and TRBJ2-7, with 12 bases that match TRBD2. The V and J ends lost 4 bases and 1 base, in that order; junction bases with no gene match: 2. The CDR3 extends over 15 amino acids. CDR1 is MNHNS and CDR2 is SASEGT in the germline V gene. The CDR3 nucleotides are TGTGCCAGCAGTGTACTAGCGGGAGGATCCTACGAGCAGTACTTC. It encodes CASSVLAGGSYEQYF.

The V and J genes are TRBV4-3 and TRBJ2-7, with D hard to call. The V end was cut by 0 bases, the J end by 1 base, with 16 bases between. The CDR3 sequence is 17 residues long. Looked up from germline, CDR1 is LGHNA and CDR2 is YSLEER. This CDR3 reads CASSQDAAGYLSYEQYF. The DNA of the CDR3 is TGCGCCAGCAGCCAAGATGCGGCAGGCTACTTATCCTACGAGCAGTACTTC.

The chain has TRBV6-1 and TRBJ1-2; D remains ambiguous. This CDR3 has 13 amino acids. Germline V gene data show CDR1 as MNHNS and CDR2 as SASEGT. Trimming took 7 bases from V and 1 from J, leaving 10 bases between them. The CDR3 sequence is CASKLRDNYGYTF. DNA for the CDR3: TGTGCCAGCAAACTCAGAGATAACTATGGCTACACCTTC.

CDR3 region: CASSVTGTSGRETQYF. CDR3 nucleotides: TGTGCCAGCAGCGTTACCGGGACTAGCGGGCGGGAGACCCAGTACTTC. The genes are TRBV9 and TRBJ2-5; 12 nucleotides match TRBD2. Germline CDR1 and CDR2: SGDLS and YYNGEE. J lost 5 bases, V lost 2 bases, and 7 bases had no gene match. CDR3 length: 16 residues.